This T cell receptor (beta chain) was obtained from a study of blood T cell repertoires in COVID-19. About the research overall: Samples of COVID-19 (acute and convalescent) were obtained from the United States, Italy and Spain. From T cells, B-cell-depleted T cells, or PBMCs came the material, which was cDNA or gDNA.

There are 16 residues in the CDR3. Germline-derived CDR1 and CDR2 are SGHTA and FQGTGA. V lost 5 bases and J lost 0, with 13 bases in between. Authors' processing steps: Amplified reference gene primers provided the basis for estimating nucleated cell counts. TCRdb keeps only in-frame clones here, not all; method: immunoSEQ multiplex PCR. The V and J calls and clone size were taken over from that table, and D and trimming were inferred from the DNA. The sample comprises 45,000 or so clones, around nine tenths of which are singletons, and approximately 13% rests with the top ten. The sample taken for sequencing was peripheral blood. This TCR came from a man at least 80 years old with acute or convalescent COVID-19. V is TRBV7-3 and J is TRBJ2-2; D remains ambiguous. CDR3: CASSHGEPTNTGELFF. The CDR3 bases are TGTGCCAGCAGCCACGGTGAACCAACGAACACCGGGGAGCTGTTTTTT.